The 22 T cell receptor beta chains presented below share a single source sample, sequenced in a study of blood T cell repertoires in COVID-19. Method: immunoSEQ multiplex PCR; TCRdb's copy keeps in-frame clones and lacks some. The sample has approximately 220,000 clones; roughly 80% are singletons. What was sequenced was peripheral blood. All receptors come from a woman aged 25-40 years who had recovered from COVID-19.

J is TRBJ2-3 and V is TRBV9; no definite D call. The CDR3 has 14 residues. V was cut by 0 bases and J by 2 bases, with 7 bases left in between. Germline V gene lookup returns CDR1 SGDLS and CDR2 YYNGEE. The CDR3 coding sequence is TGTGCCAGCAGCGTAGGGCGGAACACAGATACGCAGTATTTT. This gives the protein CASSVGRNTDTQYF.

CDR3 in DNA: TGCGCCAGCAGCTTGGTCCCTAGCGGGATGGTAACAGATACGCAGTATTTT. This codes for CASSLVPSGMVTDTQYF. The rearrangement uses TRBV5-1 and TRBJ2-3, with 9 nucleotides matching TRBD2. J was trimmed by 3 bases and V by 0 bases; bases with no gene match: 8. The CDR3 is made up of 17 amino acids. Germline lookup yields CDR1 SGHRS and CDR2 YFSETQ. The full variable domain, in which reference TRBV5-1 and TRBJ2-3 provide the parts outside the CDR3, is KAGVTQTPRYLIKTRGQQVTLSCSPISGHRSVSWYQQTPGQGLQFLFEYFSETQRNKGNFPGRFSGRQFSNSRSEMNVSTLELGDSALYLCASSLVPSGMVTDTQYFGPGTRLTVL.

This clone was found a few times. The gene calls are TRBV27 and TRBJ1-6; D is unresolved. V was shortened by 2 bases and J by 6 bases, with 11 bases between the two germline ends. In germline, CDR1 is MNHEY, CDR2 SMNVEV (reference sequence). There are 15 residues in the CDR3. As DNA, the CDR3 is TGTGCCAGCAGTTTAAGGCGGGATATTAATTCACCCCTCCACTTT. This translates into CASSLRRDINSPLHF.

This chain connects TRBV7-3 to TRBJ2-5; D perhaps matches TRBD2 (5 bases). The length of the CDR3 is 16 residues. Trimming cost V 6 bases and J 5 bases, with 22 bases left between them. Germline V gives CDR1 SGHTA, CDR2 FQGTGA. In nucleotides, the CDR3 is TGTGCCAGCAGGCAAGGAGGTGGTCATGCTCTGGAGACCCAGTACTTC. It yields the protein CASRQGGGHALETQYF.

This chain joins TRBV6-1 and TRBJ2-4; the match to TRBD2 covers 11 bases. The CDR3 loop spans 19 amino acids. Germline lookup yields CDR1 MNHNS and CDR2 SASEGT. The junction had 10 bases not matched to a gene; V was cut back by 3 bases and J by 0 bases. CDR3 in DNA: TGTGCCAGCAGTGAGACCGGGACTAGCGGACTACTAGCCAAAAACATTCAGTACTTC. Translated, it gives CASSETGTSGLLAKNIQYF.

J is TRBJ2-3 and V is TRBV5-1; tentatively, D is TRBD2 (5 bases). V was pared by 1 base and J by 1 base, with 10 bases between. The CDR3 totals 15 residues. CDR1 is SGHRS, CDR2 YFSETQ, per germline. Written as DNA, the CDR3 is TGCGCCAGCAGCTTGCTAGCAGGTCGCACAGATACGCAGTATTTT. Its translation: CASSLLAGRTDTQYF. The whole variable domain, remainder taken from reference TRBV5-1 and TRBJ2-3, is KAGVTQTPRYLIKTRGQQVTLSCSPISGHRSVSWYQQTPGQGLQFLFEYFSETQRNKGNFPGRFSGRQFSNSRSEMNVSTLELGDSALYLCASSLLAGRTDTQYFGPGTRLTVL.

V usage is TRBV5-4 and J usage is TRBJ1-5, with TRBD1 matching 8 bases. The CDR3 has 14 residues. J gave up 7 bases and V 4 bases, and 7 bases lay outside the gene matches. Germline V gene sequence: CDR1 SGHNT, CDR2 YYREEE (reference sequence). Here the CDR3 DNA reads TGTGCCAGCAGCAGGCAGGGGGCAGGCCAGCCCCAGCATTTT. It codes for CASSRQGAGQPQHF.

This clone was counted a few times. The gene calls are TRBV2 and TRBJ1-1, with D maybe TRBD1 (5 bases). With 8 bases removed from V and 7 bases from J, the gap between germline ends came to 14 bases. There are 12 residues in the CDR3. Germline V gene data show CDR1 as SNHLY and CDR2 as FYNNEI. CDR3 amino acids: CASCSDGGEAFF. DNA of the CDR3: TGTGCCAGCTGCTCCGACGGGGGTGAAGCTTTCTTT.

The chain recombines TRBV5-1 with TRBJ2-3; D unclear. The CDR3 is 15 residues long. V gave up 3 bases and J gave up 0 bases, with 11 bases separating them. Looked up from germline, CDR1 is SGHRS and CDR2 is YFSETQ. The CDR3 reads CASSSHETSTDTQYF. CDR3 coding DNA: TGCGCCAGCAGCTCACATGAGACTAGCACAGATACGCAGTATTTT.

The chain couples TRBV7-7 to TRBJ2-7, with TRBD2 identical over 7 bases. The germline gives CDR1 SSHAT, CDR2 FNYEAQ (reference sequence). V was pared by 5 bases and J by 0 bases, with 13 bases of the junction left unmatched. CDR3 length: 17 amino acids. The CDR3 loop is CASSPRGSSGSSYEQYF. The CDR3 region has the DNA TGTGCCAGCAGCCCTCGAGGGTCTAGCGGCTCCTCCTACGAGCAGTACTTC. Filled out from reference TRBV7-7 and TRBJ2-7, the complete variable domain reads GAGVSQSPRYKVTKRGQDVTLRCDPISSHATLYWYQQALGQGPEFLTYFNYEAQPDKSGLPSDRFSAERPEGSISTLTIQRTEQRDSAMYRCASSPRGSSGSSYEQYFGPGTRLTVT.

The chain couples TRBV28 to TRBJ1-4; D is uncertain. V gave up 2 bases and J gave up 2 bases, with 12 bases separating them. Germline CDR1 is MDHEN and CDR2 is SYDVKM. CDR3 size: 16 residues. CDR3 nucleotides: TGTGCCAGCAGTTTACCAGGCAGGTGGACTAATGAAAAACTGTTTTTT. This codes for CASSLPGRWTNEKLFF.

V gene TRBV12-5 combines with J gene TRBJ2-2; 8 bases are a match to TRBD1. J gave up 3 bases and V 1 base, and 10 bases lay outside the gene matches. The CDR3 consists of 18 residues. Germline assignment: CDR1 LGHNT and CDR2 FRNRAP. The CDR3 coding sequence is TGTGCTAGTGGTTTGGGGGACCGACAGGGGAGATACACCGGGGAGCTGTTTTTT. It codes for CASGLGDRQGRYTGELFF.

This CDR3 reads CASSRGTTYQETQYF. The CDR3, as DNA: TGTGCCAGCAGTCGCGGGACTACTTACCAAGAGACCCAGTACTTC. The chain has TRBV6-5 and TRBJ2-5; TRBD2 matches 7 bases. The CDR3 has 15 amino acids. Looked up from germline, CDR1 is MNHEY and CDR2 is SVGAGI. Trimming at V came to 5 bases and at J to 0 bases, leaving 6 bases not matched to a gene.

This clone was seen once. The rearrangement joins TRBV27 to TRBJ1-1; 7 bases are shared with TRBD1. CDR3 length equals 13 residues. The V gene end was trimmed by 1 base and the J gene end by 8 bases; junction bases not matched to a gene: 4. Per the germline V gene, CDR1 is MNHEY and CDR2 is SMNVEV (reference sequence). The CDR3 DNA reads TGTGCCAGCAGTTTATTGGCGGACAGGGAAGCTTTCTTT. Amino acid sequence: CASSLLADREAFF.

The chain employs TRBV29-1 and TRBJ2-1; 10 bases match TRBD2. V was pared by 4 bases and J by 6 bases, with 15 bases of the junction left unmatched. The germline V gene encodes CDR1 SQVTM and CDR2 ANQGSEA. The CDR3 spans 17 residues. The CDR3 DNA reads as TGCAGCGTTGTAAGCCTCATTGCTAGCGGGGGTTCCAATGAGCAGTTCTTC. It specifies CSVVSLIASGGSNEQFF.

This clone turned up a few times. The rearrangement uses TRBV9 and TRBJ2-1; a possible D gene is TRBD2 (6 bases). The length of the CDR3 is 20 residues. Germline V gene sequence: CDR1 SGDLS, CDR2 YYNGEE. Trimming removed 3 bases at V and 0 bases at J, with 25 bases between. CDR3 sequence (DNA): TGTGCCAGCAGCGACCCCCCGCGGGGAGCCCCCCTTAGCTCCTACAATGAGCAGTTCTTC. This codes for CASSDPPRGAPLSSYNEQFF. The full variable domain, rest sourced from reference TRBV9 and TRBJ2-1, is DSGVTQTPKHLITATGQRVTLRCSPRSGDLSVYWYQQSLDQGLQFLIQYYNGEERAKGNILERFSAQQFPDLHSELNLSSLELGDSALYFCASSDPPRGAPLSSYNEQFFGPGTRLTVL.

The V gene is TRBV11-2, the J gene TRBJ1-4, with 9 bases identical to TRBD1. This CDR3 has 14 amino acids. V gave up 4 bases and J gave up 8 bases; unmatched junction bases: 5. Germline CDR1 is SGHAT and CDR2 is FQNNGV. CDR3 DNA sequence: TGTGCCAGCAGCTGGGACAGGGCGGAGGAAAAACTGTTTTTT. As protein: CASSWDRAEEKLFF.

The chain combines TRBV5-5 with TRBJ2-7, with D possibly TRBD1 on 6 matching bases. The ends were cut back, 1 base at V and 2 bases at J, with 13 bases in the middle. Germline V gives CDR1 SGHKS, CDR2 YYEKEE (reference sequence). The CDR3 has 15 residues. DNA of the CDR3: TGTGCCAGCAGCTTGACCGGGACACGAGCCTACGAGCAGTACTTC. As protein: CASSLTGTRAYEQYF.

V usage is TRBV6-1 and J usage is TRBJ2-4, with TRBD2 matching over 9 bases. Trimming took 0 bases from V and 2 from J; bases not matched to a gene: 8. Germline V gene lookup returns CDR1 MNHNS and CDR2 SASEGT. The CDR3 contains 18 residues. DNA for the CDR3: TGTGCCAGCAGTGAAGCGAGAGGACTAGCGTTTTCCAAAAACATTCAGTACTTC. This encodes CASSEARGLAFSKNIQYF.

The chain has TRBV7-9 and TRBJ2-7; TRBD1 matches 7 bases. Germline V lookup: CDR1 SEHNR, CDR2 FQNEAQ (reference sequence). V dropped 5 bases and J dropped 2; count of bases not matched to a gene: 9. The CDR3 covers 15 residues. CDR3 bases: TGTGCCAGCAGCCACTCCGGGACAGCAGCCTACGAGCAGTACTTC. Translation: CASSHSGTAAYEQYF.

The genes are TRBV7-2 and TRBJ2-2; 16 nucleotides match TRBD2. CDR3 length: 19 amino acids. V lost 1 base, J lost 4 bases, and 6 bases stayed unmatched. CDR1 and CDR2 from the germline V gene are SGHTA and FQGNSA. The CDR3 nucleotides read TGTGCCAGCAGCTTAGTAGGGACTAGCGGGAGGGCCCCCACCGGGGAGCTGTTTTTT. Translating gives CASSLVGTSGRAPTGELFF.

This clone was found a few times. CDR3 coding DNA: TGTGCCAGCAGTCACAGGGATTCACCCCTCCACTTT. Translated: CASSHRDSPLHF. The chain joins TRBV6-2 or TRBV6-3 to TRBJ1-6; D is possibly TRBD1 (6 bases). The CDR3 has 12 amino acids. Germline CDR1 is MNHEY and CDR2 is SVGEGT. Between the trimmed V and J ends, which lost 5 bases and 8 bases, there was a span of 7 bases.